This T cell receptor (beta chain) was observed in a study of blood T cell repertoires in COVID-19. J was trimmed by 3 bases and V by 6 bases; bases with no gene match: 6. CDR3 length: 14 residues. CDR1 MDHEN and CDR2 SYDVKM come from the germline V gene. Some clones are missing from TCRdb's copy, which holds only in-frame ones; the method was immunoSEQ multiplex PCR. The sample has roughly 120,000 clones; 60% to 85% are singletons. This chain connects TRBV28 to TRBJ2-7, with 9 nucleotides matching TRBD1. This sequence originates from a man in his 70s with acute or convalescent COVID-19. Sequenced: peripheral blood. The CDR3 sequence: CASRPQGASYEQYF. The CDR3 region has the DNA TGTGCCAGCAGACCACAGGGGGCGAGCTACGAGCAGTACTTC.